This entry lists 18 T cell receptor beta chains sequenced from one sample in a study of blood T cell repertoires in COVID-19 (dated by TCRdb to 2020 to 2022). The method behind the library was the immunoSEQ multiplex PCR assay. This is the immuneACCESS table as TCRdb keeps it, with only in-frame sequences that have V and J called. A part of the clones is gone; compared with another copy, unresolved V genes explain less than half, and the rest is unexplained. The sample includes a few hundred thousand clones, with about 89% observed a single time. The ten biggest clones cover around 10% of the sample. Sequences were obtained from PBMCs or T cells enriched from blood (not recorded which). The receptors were gathered from a man aged 35 to 55 who had recovered from COVID-19.

This clone has only one observation. CDR3 residues: CASSWTGVDGYTF. CDR3 coding DNA: TGCGCCAGCAGCTGGACAGGGGTTGATGGCTACACCTTC. The gene calls are TRBV5-1 and TRBJ1-2, with 9 bases identical to TRBD1. The V and J ends lost 3 bases and 6 bases, in that order; junction bases with no gene match: 3. CDR1 and CDR2 (germline): SGHRS, YFSETQ. The CDR3 covers 13 residues.

This chain connects TRBV6-6 to TRBJ2-5; TRBD2 matches at 12 bases. Germline V gene data show CDR1 as MNHNY and CDR2 as SVGAGI (reference sequence). V lost 5 bases, J lost 5 bases, and 15 bases stayed unmatched. This CDR3 is 18 amino acids long. CDR3 DNA sequence: TGTGCCAGCAGTCAGCCATCTACTAGCGGGGGGCGACGGGAGACCCAGTACTTC. As protein: CASSQPSTSGGRRETQYF.

The J gene is TRBJ2-5, the V gene TRBV5-1, with TRBD1 matching over 7 bases. Germline V lookup: CDR1 SGHRS, CDR2 YFSETQ. The ends lost 4 bases at V and 2 bases at J; junction bases unmatched: 11. The CDR3 has 16 residues. CDR3 amino acids: CASSPSALGQQETQYF. The CDR3 coding sequence is TGCGCCAGCAGCCCGTCTGCCCTGGGACAGCAAGAGACCCAGTACTTC.

This clone is a singleton in its sample. This chain links TRBV7-2 with TRBJ2-3; 8 bases match TRBD1. The CDR3 contains 14 residues. CDR1 and CDR2 (germline): SGHTA, FQGNSA. Unmatched junction bases numbered 8, after V lost 4 bases and J lost 8 bases. CDR3 loop: CASSSGTGPFTQYF. Here the CDR3 DNA reads TGTGCCAGCAGCTCCGGGACAGGACCTTTTACGCAGTATTTT.

This sequence joins TRBV18 and TRBJ2-4; 14 positions match TRBD2. Per the germline V gene, CDR1 is KGHSH and CDR2 is LQKENI. The CDR3 spans 17 residues. J gave up 5 bases and V 6 bases, and 9 bases lay outside the gene matches. CDR3 protein: CASSHGTSGSGQNIQYF. The CDR3 DNA is TGTGCCAGCTCGCACGGGACTAGCGGGAGTGGGCAAAACATTCAGTACTTC. The whole variable domain, remainder taken from reference TRBV18 and TRBJ2-4, is NAGVMQNPRHLVRRRGQEARLRCSPMKGHSHVYWYRQLPEEGLKFMVYLQKENIIDESGMPKERFSAEFPKEGPSILRIQQVVRGDSAAYFCASSHGTSGSGQNIQYFGAGTRLSVL.

The chain combines TRBV29-1 with TRBJ2-1, with TRBD2 matching 7 bases. CDR1 and CDR2 (germline): SQVTM, ANQGSEA. The V gene end was trimmed by 5 bases and the J gene end by 5 bases; junction bases not matched to a gene: 6. CDR3 length equals 13 residues. CDR3 bases: TGCAGCGTTACCGGGACTACTCACAATGAGCAGTTCTTC. Encoded protein: CSVTGTTHNEQFF.

The chain employs TRBV6-5 and TRBJ2-7; 9 positions agree with TRBD1. Germline values: CDR1 MNHEY, CDR2 SVGAGI. This CDR3 region has 14 residues. V was pared by 4 bases and J by 7 bases, with 8 bases of the junction left unmatched. The DNA of the CDR3 is TGTGCCAGCAGTTTGTCCACCGGGACAGGGGAGCAGTACTTC. This translates into CASSLSTGTGEQYF.

This sequence joins TRBV21-1 and TRBJ1-6; the D call of TRBD1 is as the table states it, not checked on the DNA. TRBV21-1 is a pseudogene segment. This CDR3 is 15 amino acids long. CDR3 sequence: CASSPRQGWNSPLHF. CDR3 coding DNA: TGTGCCAGCAGCCCCCGACAGGGTTGGAATTCACCCCTCCACTTT.

This clone turned up a few times. The chain employs TRBV10-3 and TRBJ2-7; maybe TRBD1 (6 bases). With 8 bases removed from V and 0 bases from J, the gap between germline ends came to 8 bases. There are 12 residues in the CDR3. Germline V CDR1 and CDR2: ENHRY, SYGVKD. CDR3 in DNA: TGTGCCATCTCGGACAGCTCCTACGAGCAGTACTTC. Protein product: CAISDSSYEQYF.

This clone appeared a single time. The V gene is TRBV6-5, the J gene TRBJ1-6; D possibly corresponds to TRBD1 (6 bases). Germline V gene sequence: CDR1 MNHEY, CDR2 SVGAGI. Trimming shortened V by 6 bases and J by 7 bases, and 16 bases separated the two germline ends. There are 15 residues in the CDR3. This chain's CDR3 is CASRDSSAENSPLHF. In nucleotides, the CDR3 is TGTGCCAGCAGGGACAGCTCTGCTGAGAATTCACCCCTCCACTTT.

In this sample, this clone turned up many times. This sequence joins TRBV4-2 and TRBJ1-4, with D tentatively TRBD1 (6 bases). In germline, CDR1 is LGHNA, CDR2 YNFKEQ. V was clipped by 4 bases and J by 8 bases, with 20 bases between them. The CDR3 consists of 16 residues. DNA of the CDR3: TGTGCCAGCAGCCGACAGACAGGCCAACGCGACGAAAAACTGTTTTTT. This translates into CASSRQTGQRDEKLFF.

This chain links TRBV28 with TRBJ1-2; D ambiguous. This CDR3 region has 13 residues. V shed 3 bases and J shed 8 bases, with 13 bases lying between them. Looked up from germline, CDR1 is MDHEN and CDR2 is SYDVKM. The CDR3 spells CASSFSGVGGYTF. Here the CDR3 DNA reads TGTGCCAGCAGTTTCTCCGGGGTTGGCGGCTACACCTTC.

The chain uses TRBV10-3 and TRBJ2-6, with 7 bases aligning to TRBD2. V shed 1 base and J 0 bases; nucleotides not matched to a gene: 3. This CDR3 has 17 residues. Germline assignment: CDR1 ENHRY and CDR2 SYGVKD. The CDR3 sequence: CAISEWGGSSGANVLTF. For the CDR3, the DNA is TGTGCCATCAGTGAGTGGGGAGGGAGCTCTGGGGCCAACGTCCTGACTTTC.

V and J are TRBV27 and TRBJ2-3; 10 bases agree with TRBD2. V dropped 3 bases and J dropped 3; count of bases not matched to a gene: 3. This CDR3 comprises 15 residues. In germline, CDR1 is MNHEY, CDR2 SMNVEV (reference sequence). The CDR3 here is CASSFPSGGTDTQYF. In nucleotides, the CDR3 is TGTGCCAGCAGTTTCCCTAGCGGGGGTACAGATACGCAGTATTTT.

V gene TRBV28 combines with J gene TRBJ2-7; weak D call: TRBD2 (5 bases). The CDR3 loop spans 18 amino acids. Trimming took off 5 bases at V and 0 bases at J, with 23 bases between the two ends. In germline, CDR1 is MDHEN, CDR2 SYDVKM. The CDR3 DNA reads as TGTGCCAGCAGTCAAAATCCGGGATTTCAAATGAGCTCCTACGAGCAGTACTTC. Protein product: CASSQNPGFQMSSYEQYF.

The chain joins TRBV11-3 to TRBJ1-6, with 11 bases matching TRBD1. CDR3 length: 14 amino acids. The junction had 3 bases not matched to a gene; V was cut back by 4 bases and J by 10 bases. Germline V gene sequence: CDR1 SGHNT, CDR2 YENEEA. CDR3 in DNA: TGTGCCAGCAGCTCCGGGACAGGGGGATCACCCCTCCACTTT. The encoded protein is CASSSGTGGSPLHF.

The rearrangement joins TRBV28 to TRBJ2-1, with TRBD2 matching 12 bases. Germline assignment: CDR1 MDHEN and CDR2 SYDVKM. The CDR3 length is 15 residues. J was trimmed by 7 bases and V by 5 bases; bases with no gene match: 6. The CDR3, as DNA: TGTGCCAGCAGTACTAGCGGGAGGTCTAGAAATGAGCAGTTCTTC. Its protein is CASSTSGRSRNEQFF. Supplemented by reference TRBV28 and TRBJ2-1, the full variable domain reads DVKVTQSSRYLVKRTGEKVFLECVQDMDHENMFWYRQDPGLGLRLIYFSYDVKMKEKGDIPEGYSVSREKKERFSLILESASTNQTSMYLCASSTSGRSRNEQFFGPGTRLTVL.

The V and J genes are TRBV7-2 and TRBJ2-7; 7 bases fit TRBD1. With 2 bases clipped from V and 5 bases from J, the junction kept 3 bases outside the gene matches. CDR3 length: 13 residues. The germline V gene encodes CDR1 SGHTA and CDR2 FQGNSA. The CDR3 DNA follows: TGTGCCAGCAGCTTAACCGGACAGGACGAGCAGTACTTC. This translates into CASSLTGQDEQYF.